One sample yielded the 4 T cell receptor beta chains listed below, sequenced in a study of response to subunit inactivated influenza vaccine. TCRdb fed the RT-PCR reads into MiXCR, producing one record per CDR3 protein. Among around 480,000 distinct CDR3 sequences listed, roughly 11% were seen once. The source material was PBMCs from blood, sampled about 6 weeks after vaccination. These TCRs come from a man aged 50 to 60 who received an inactivated influenza vaccine.

The DNA of the CDR3 is TGTGCCAGCAGCCAAGATGCCTCCGGGGCCCCACTTGCCAACGTCCTGACTTTC. Translation gives CASSQDASGAPLANVLTF. The chain employs TRBV4-2 and TRBJ2-6; TRBD1 or TRBD2 may be the D gene (5 bases each). This CDR3 has 18 amino acids. Germline V lookup: CDR1 LGHNA, CDR2 YNFKEQ. V dropped 0 bases and J dropped 7 bases, with 19 bases sitting between them.

This clonotype was counted between two and nine times. This chain uses TRBV4-3 with TRBJ2-3; D is possibly TRBD1 (8 bases). Germline loops: CDR1 LGHNA, CDR2 YSLEER. The CDR3 has 16 residues. Trimming took 3 bases from V and 8 from J, leaving 21 bases between them. CDR3: CASSQGGQGSGGTQYF. The CDR3 DNA sequence: TGCGCCAGCAGCCAGGGAGGACAGGGCTCGGGGGGTACGCAGTATTTT.

This clonotype was counted between two and nine times. The V call is TRBV12-3 or TRBV12-4, the J call TRBJ2-7; 11 bases align to TRBD2. The CDR3 is made up of 16 amino acids. Trimming at V came to 4 bases and at J to 0 bases, leaving 5 bases not matched to a gene. CDR3 amino acids: CASSSPGLAGSYEQYF. The CDR3, as DNA: TGTGCCAGCAGTTCCCCCGGACTAGCGGGCTCCTACGAGCAGTACTTC.

This chain uses TRBV15 with TRBJ1-2; D is perhaps TRBD1 (5 bases). V lost 0 bases and J 8 bases, leaving 19 bases between the germline ends. The CDR3 runs 16 residues. The germline gives CDR1 LNHNV, CDR2 YYDKDF (reference sequence). The CDR3 reads CATSRETAPYGDGYTF. CDR3 DNA: TGTGCCACCAGCAGAGAAACCGCCCCTTACGGGGACGGCTACACCTTC.